Sequencing of this T cell receptor (beta chain) was carried out in a study of human T cells and chemical hapten exposure. In the study overall: The patch tests put 0.01% DPC on the skin of the upper back and were read 6 days later. From small differences in pooled library volume came most of the variation in per-sample TCR yields. The study, taken as a whole, reports: With DPC sensitization, TCRs exceeding 1 in 1000 frequency showed no change. Controls formed significantly fewer large CDR3 similarity clusters than expanded TCRs did.

Sample time point: pre-sensitization, week 0. Treatment in this sample: therapeutic diphenylcyclopropenone sensitization with weekly scalp DPC. TCRdb independently ran MiXCR on the RACE reads; one entry per CDR3 protein. Of under 200,000 distinct CDR3 sequences in the sample, about 31% were seen once. As regards this clonotype: Its target is unknown.

Germline loops: CDR1 SQVTM, CDR2 ANQGSEA. With 7 bases clipped from V and 7 bases from J, the junction kept 10 bases outside the gene matches. There are 14 residues in the CDR3. The sequencing here drew on whole blood, taken in connection with sensitization to the hapten diphenylcyclopropenone (DPC). This chain connects TRBV29-1 to TRBJ2-1, with 10 nucleotides matching TRBD2. This TCR derives from a woman under 40 with alopecia areata. Some clones in this sample may be carry-over from other donors' samples. CDR3 sequence (DNA): TGCAGCGGCTCTAGCGGGAGCCTCTTAAATGAGCAGTTCTTC. Protein: CSGSSGSLLNEQFF.